This passage covers 23 T cell receptor beta chains from one sample sequenced in a study of T-cell reconstitution after alpha-beta-depleted transplantation in children. A TCRbeta library incorporating unique molecular identifiers was prepared. TCRdb independently ran MiXCR on the PCR reads; one entry per CDR3 protein. The data contain a few hundred thousand distinct CDR3 sequences, about 9.6% of them seen just once; the ten biggest clones take up approximately 5%. Sequencing was performed on PBMCs from the stem cell graft donor, taken from the stem cell graft. The receptors come from a human donor who donated a stem cell graft to a child with SCID.

Many counts were recorded for this clonotype. The gene calls are TRBV12-3 or TRBV12-4 and TRBJ1-6; D uncertain. There are 13 residues in the CDR3. The V end lost 6 bases, the J end lost 7 bases, and 10 bases lay between the germline ends. CDR3 bases: TGTGCCAGCAGCCCCACCGGGAATTCACCCCTCCACTTT. This translates into CASSPTGNSPLHF.

This clonotype showed up many times. The chain joins TRBV15 to TRBJ1-4; a weak D match, TRBD1 (5 bases). CDR1 LNHNV and CDR2 YYDKDF come from the germline V gene (reference sequence). CDR3 length: 15 residues. Deletions cut 0 bases from V and 0 bases from J, with 5 bases between. Written as DNA, the CDR3 is TGTGCCACCAGCAGAGAGGACACAACTAATGAAAAACTGTTTTTT. Its protein product is CATSREDTTNEKLFF.

The rearrangement joins TRBV11-2 to TRBJ2-3; maybe TRBD1 (6 bases). The CDR3 runs 17 residues. V gave up 1 base and J gave up 4 bases, with 18 bases separating them. The germline V gene has CDR1 SGHAT and CDR2 FQNNGV. DNA of the CDR3: TGTGCCAGCAGCTTAGTTTGGGGGCCAACGGACCCAGATACGCAGTATTTT. Translating it yields CASSLVWGPTDPDTQYF.

Turning to this clonotype: This could be a read error, since a much larger clone is one nucleotide away. The chain uses TRBV12-3 or TRBV12-4 and TRBJ2-2; 9 bases map to TRBD2. CDR3 length equals 17 residues. The CDR3 sequence is CASSHLSGGLNTGEPFF. CDR3 DNA sequence: TGTGCCAGCAGCCATCTTAGCGGGGGCTTGAACACCGGGGAGCCGTTTTTT.

Note on this clonotype: A much larger clone lies one base from this, so it may be a read error. The V gene is TRBV7-9, the J gene TRBJ2-1; 7 positions agree with TRBD1. The CDR3 consists of 16 residues. Germline CDR1 is SEHNR and CDR2 is FQNEAQ (reference sequence). V shed 1 base and J 8 bases; nucleotides not matched to a gene: 11. The CDR3 nucleotides are TGTGCCAGCAGCTTAGAGACAGGGTATGGGAAGTATGAGCAGTTCTTC. It is translated as CASSLETGYGKYEQFF.

There are many counts of this clonotype. The chain recombines TRBV6-5 with TRBJ2-3, with 14 bases lining up with TRBD2. CDR1 is MNHEY, CDR2 SVGAGI, per germline. This CDR3 region has 17 residues. With 5 bases clipped from V and 2 bases from J, the junction kept 6 bases outside the gene matches. CDR3 in DNA: TGTGCCAGCAGTCCCGGACTAGCGGGGGGCCTCACAGATACGCAGTATTTT. This gives the protein CASSPGLAGGLTDTQYF.

This clonotype was found many times. The CDR3 bases are TGTGCCAGCAGCCCGGGACTAGCGGGGGGGAGTGAGCAGTTCTTC. It codes for CASSPGLAGGSEQFF. The V gene is TRBV6-1, the J gene TRBJ2-1, with 16 bases matching TRBD2. The CDR3 has 15 amino acids. V lost 6 bases, J lost 9 bases, and 5 bases stayed unmatched. The germline V gene encodes CDR1 MNHNS and CDR2 SASEGT.

This clonotype has a count of ten or more. This CDR3 reads CASSLTGGWGNTEAFF. The DNA of the CDR3 is TGTGCCAGCAGCTTAACTGGGGGTTGGGGGAACACTGAAGCTTTCTTT. V and J are TRBV7-3 and TRBJ1-1, with D possibly matching TRBD1 (5 bases). This CDR3 has 16 residues. CDR1 and CDR2 (germline): SGHTA, FQGTGA. The ends were cut back, 0 bases at V and 1 base at J, with 12 bases in the middle.

This clonotype was seen at least ten times. V and J are TRBV7-8 and TRBJ1-6; D is ambiguous. This CDR3 contains 15 residues. Trimming shortened V by 2 bases and J by 5 bases, and 10 bases separated the two germline ends. Germline CDR1 is SGHVS and CDR2 is FQNEAQ. The CDR3 loop is CASSLTGRDNSPLHF. In nucleotides, the CDR3 is TGTGCCAGCAGCTTAACGGGGAGGGATAATTCACCCCTCCACTTT. Full variable domain (outside the CDR3, taken from reference TRBV7-8 and TRBJ1-6): GAGVSQSPRYKVAKRGQDVALRCDPISGHVSLFWYQQALGQGPEFLTYFQNEAQLDKSGLPSDRFFAERPEGSVSTLKIQRTQQEDSAVYLCASSLTGRDNSPLHFGNGTRLTVT.

This clonotype was detected a few times. The V and J genes are TRBV11-2 and TRBJ2-6; no clear D. Per germline, CDR1 SGHAT and CDR2 FQNNGV. The CDR3 sequence is 14 residues long. Trimming pared 3 bases from V and 4 bases from J, leaving 7 bases between. CDR3 sequence reads: CASSLGYGANVLTF. CDR3 coding DNA: TGTGCCAGCAGCTTGGGGTACGGGGCCAACGTCCTGACTTTC.

There are many counts of this clonotype. The gene calls are TRBV5-1 and TRBJ2-2, with 7 nucleotides matching TRBD1. J lost 7 bases, V lost 3 bases, and 15 bases had no gene match. The CDR3 totals 17 residues. Germline loops: CDR1 SGHRS, CDR2 YFSETQ. This CDR3 is CASSWDRPPGAFGELFF. CDR3 coding DNA: TGCGCCAGCAGCTGGGACAGACCTCCTGGGGCCTTCGGGGAGCTGTTTTTT.

The chain couples TRBV30 to TRBJ2-7; TRBD1 matches 10 bases. Germline V gene lookup returns CDR1 GTSNPN and CDR2 SVGIG (reference sequence). The CDR3 has 14 residues. Losses at the gene ends were 2 bases for V and 5 bases for J; bases not matched to a gene: 6. CDR3 sequence reads: CAWSRDRGRNEQYF. CDR3 sequence (DNA): TGTGCCTGGAGTCGGGACAGGGGTCGTAACGAGCAGTACTTC.

Comment on this clonotype: Being one base from a much bigger clone, this may be a read error. This CDR3 is missing its conserved last phenylalanine or tryptophan, likely due to a read error. This chain connects TRBV10-3 to TRBJ1-2; no clear D. The V gene's germline CDR1 is ENHRY and CDR2 SYGVKD. Trimming removed 4 bases from V and 0 bases from J, with 6 bases in between. The CDR3 loop spans 13 amino acids. CDR3 residues: CAISATSNYGYTL. The CDR3 nucleotides are TGTGCCATCAGTGCTACATCTAACTATGGCTACACCTTA.

This clonotype was seen ten or more times. J is TRBJ1-2 and V is TRBV20-1; 7 bases are a match to TRBD1. J gave up 8 bases and V 3 bases, and 6 bases lay outside the gene matches. Germline-derived CDR1 and CDR2 are DFQATT and SNEGSKA (reference sequence). The CDR3 loop spans 12 amino acids. This CDR3 reads CSARATGTGYTF. The DNA of the CDR3 is TGCAGTGCTAGGGCGACAGGGACCGGCTACACCTTC.

This chain joins TRBV11-2 and TRBJ2-3; TRBD1 might be the D (5 bases). The CDR3 length is 13 residues. V shed 6 bases and J shed 3 bases, with 10 bases lying between them. The germline gives CDR1 SGHAT, CDR2 FQNNGV. CDR3: CASSRAGTDTQYF. CDR3 sequence (DNA): TGTGCCAGCAGTAGGGCAGGGACAGATACGCAGTATTTT.

A word on this clonotype: A single base separates this from a much larger clone, so it may be a read error. The genes are TRBV20-1 and TRBJ1-5; D call uncertain. CDR3 size: 16 residues. Looked up from germline, CDR1 is DFQATT and CDR2 is SNEGSKA (reference sequence). The CDR3 spells CCARDPTLRGNQPQHF. The CDR3 nucleotides read TGCTGTGCTAGAGACCCGACCCTCCGGGGCAATCAGCCCCAGCATTTT.

This clonotype was counted many times. This chain links TRBV5-1 with TRBJ1-2; D possibly corresponds to TRBD1 (5 bases). Germline lookup yields CDR1 SGHRS and CDR2 YFSETQ. V was clipped by 0 bases and J by 3 bases, with 9 bases between them. The CDR3 is 14 amino acids. The CDR3 nucleotides read TGCGCCAGCAGCTTGGCCCCGGGGGACTATGGCTACACCTTC. Protein: CASSLAPGDYGYTF.

Of note for this clonotype: This may stem from a read error, because a much larger clone lies one nucleotide away. The genes are TRBV5-1 and TRBJ2-2; D might be TRBD1 (5 bases). The CDR3 is 15 residues long. CDR1 SGHRS and CDR2 YFSETQ come from the germline V gene. CDR3 region: CASGLAEGDTGELFF. The CDR3 region has the DNA TGCGCCAGCGGCTTGGCCGAAGGGGACACCGGGGAGCTGTTTTTT.

Many counts were recorded for this clonotype. This rearrangement joins TRBV7-9 to TRBJ2-5; D is uncertain. CDR3 length equals 12 residues. Germline V gene lookup returns CDR1 SEHNR and CDR2 FQNEAQ (reference sequence). V was clipped by 3 bases and J by 4 bases, with 6 bases between them. CDR3 bases: TGTGCCAGCAGCTTTATTCCAGAGACCCAGTACTTC. Amino acid sequence: CASSFIPETQYF.

The sample holds many counts of this clonotype. The chain recombines TRBV20-1 with TRBJ2-1; D might be TRBD2 (5 bases). Germline CDR1 and CDR2: DFQATT and SNEGSKA (reference sequence). Trimming pared 0 bases from V and 6 bases from J, leaving 15 bases between. The CDR3 totals 15 residues. The CDR3 sequence is CSARDSRGPGNEQFF. The CDR3 DNA reads as TGCAGTGCTAGAGATAGTCGCGGGCCGGGCAATGAGCAGTTCTTC.

This clonotype appeared many times. V usage is TRBV24-1 and J usage is TRBJ2-1, with no clear D. V gave up 3 bases and J gave up 3 bases, with 14 bases separating them. This CDR3 has 16 amino acids. Looked up from germline, CDR1 is KGHDR and CDR2 is SFDVKD. The CDR3 spells CATSDLRASNYNEQFF. The CDR3 DNA sequence: TGTGCCACCAGTGATCTCCGGGCCTCGAACTACAATGAGCAGTTCTTC.

This clonotype has just a few counts. V and J are TRBV5-1 and TRBJ1-2; possible D gene TRBD1, 5 bases. The V gene's germline CDR1 is SGHRS and CDR2 YFSETQ. V lost 2 bases, J lost 8 bases, and 13 bases lay in between. The CDR3 has 13 residues. The CDR3 loop reads CASSLAQGGGYTF. The CDR3, as DNA: TGCGCCAGCAGCTTAGCGCAGGGCGGAGGCTACACCTTC.

This clonotype was seen repeatedly, ten times or more. V and J are TRBV5-1 and TRBJ1-1, with TRBD1 matching over 8 bases. J lost 6 bases, V lost 0 bases, and 7 bases had no gene match. The CDR3 is made up of 15 amino acids. Germline values: CDR1 SGHRS, CDR2 YFSETQ. The CDR3: CASSLAGQGNSEAFF. CDR3 nucleotide sequence: TGCGCCAGCAGCTTGGCCGGACAGGGAAACTCTGAAGCTTTCTTT.